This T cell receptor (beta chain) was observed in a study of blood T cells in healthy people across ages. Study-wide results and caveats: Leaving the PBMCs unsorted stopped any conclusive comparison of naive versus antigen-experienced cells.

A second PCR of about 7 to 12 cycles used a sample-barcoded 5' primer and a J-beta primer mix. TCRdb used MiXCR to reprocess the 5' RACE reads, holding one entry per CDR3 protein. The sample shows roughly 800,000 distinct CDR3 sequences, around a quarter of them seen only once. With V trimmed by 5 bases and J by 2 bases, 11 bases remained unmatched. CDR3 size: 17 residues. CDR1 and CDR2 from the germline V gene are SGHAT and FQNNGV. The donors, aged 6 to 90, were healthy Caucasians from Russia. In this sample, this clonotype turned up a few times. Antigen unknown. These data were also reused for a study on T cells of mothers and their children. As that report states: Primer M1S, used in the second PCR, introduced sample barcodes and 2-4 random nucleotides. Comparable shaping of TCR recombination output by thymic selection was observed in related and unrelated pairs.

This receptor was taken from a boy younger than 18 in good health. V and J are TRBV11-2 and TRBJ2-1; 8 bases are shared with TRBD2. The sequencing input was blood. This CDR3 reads CASSASGWGNTYNEQFF. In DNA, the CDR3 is TGTGCCAGCAGCGCTAGCGGGTGGGGGAACACCTACAATGAGCAGTTCTTC.